This TCR beta chain was recorded in a study of T cells in Graves' hyperthyroidism and ophthalmopathy. Amplified TCR beta CDR3 regions derived from RNA transcripts. The primer set for the first-round RT-PCR of the TCR CDR3 was HTBI. TCRdb analysed the multiplex PCR reads with MiXCR anew, one entry per CDR3 protein. The table lists 640,000 or so distinct CDR3 sequences, 12% to 15% of them singletons. Germline assignment: CDR1 MNHEY and CDR2 SMNVEV (reference sequence). V was pared by 4 bases and J by 7 bases, with 11 bases between. CDR3 length: 12 residues. This clonotype was counted many times. Source material: blood. This rearrangement joins TRBV27 to TRBJ2-7; D not certain. The clonotype comes from a woman between 18 and 29 years old with Graves' ophthalmopathy. The CDR3 coding sequence is TGTGCCAGCAGTTCATCCCGAGTGGAGCAGTACTTC. Protein product: CASSSSRVEQYF.